This is a list of T cell receptor beta chains from one sample in a study of blood T cell repertoires in COVID-19. The data were produced by immunoSEQ multiplex PCR, yet TCRdb's version contains in-frame clones alone and is incomplete. The data show approximately 280,000 clones, with roughly 86% seen just once and under 3% held by the top ten. Source material: PBMCs or T cells enriched from blood (not recorded which). The receptor source for this set is a woman under 30 who had recovered from COVID-19. CDR3s include the opening cysteine and the closing phenylalanine or tryptophan. Fields, in order: V gene, J gene, D gene, CDR3 length, clone size, CDR3 DNA, CDR3 protein. The D gene is left open where the match is weak. The size entry is marked missing in some rows and otherwise reads once, few, many or a size class.

TRBV5-1	TRBJ1-1	.	15	.	TGCGCCAGCAGCTCAACGGACAGTTTGAACACTGAAGCTTTCTTT	CASSSTDSLNTEAFF
TRBV7-9	TRBJ2-5	.	14	.	TGTGCCAGCAGCTTTTTTACTAGCCGAGAGACCCAGTACTTC	CASSFFTSRETQYF
TRBV18	TRBJ2-1	TRBD2	21	.	TGTGCCAGCTCACCACGTCTAACTAGCGGGGGGCCAATTAGCTCCTACAATGAGCAGTTCTTC	CASSPRLTSGGPISSYNEQFF
TRBV10-3	TRBJ1-5	TRBD1	13	.	TGTGCCATCGCTGGGACAGACAATCAGCCCCAGCATTTT	CAIAGTDNQPQHF
TRBV28	TRBJ2-7	TRBD2	16	.	TGTGCCAGCAGTTTCCTTCTGGGCGGGAGGGCCTACGAGCAGTACTTC	CASSFLLGGRAYEQYF
TRBV9	TRBJ2-2	.	16	.	TGTGCCAGCAGCGTATTGCGCAGGCCCTTAGACGGGGAGCTGTTTTTT	CASSVLRRPLDGELFF
TRBV30	TRBJ1-1	.	12	.	TGTGCCTGGGGGGGACAGAACACTGAAGCTTTCTTT	CAWGGQNTEAFF
TRBV4-1	TRBJ2-2	.	16	.	TGCGCCAGCAGCACACAGGGCTCGGGGGGCACCGGGGAGCTGTTTTTT	CASSTQGSGGTGELFF
TRBV7-9	TRBJ2-2	.	16	.	TGTGCCAGCAGCATACCGGACTACCCGAACACCGGGGAGCTGTTTTTT	CASSIPDYPNTGELFF
TRBV7-2	TRBJ2-1	TRBD2	15	.	TGTGCCAGCAGCCCCGCTAGCGGGAGTATCTATGAGCAGTTCTTC	CASSPASGSIYEQFF
TRBV24-1	TRBJ1-5	TRBD1	13	.	TGTGCCACCAGACAGGGGGCCAATCAGCCCCAGCATTTT	CATRQGANQPQHF
TRBV2	TRBJ1-1	TRBD1	14	once	TGTGCCAGCAGGGGACAGGGGGTTTTGGGTGAAGCTTTCTTT	CASRGQGVLGEAFF
TRBV4-3	TRBJ2-2	.	17	.	TGCGCCAGCAGCCCGAGATCTGGGGGGAAATTGGCCGGGGAGCTGTTTTTT	CASSPRSGGKLAGELFF
TRBV28	TRBJ2-1	TRBD2	17	.	TGTGCCAGCAGTTCCATTAGCGGGAGGGCCCCCTACAATGAGCAGTTCTTC	CASSSISGRAPYNEQFF
TRBV7-9	TRBJ1-1	.	14	.	TGTGCCAGCAGCCCATTTAAACAGGGCACTGAAGCTTTCTTT	CASSPFKQGTEAFF
TRBV4-3	TRBJ2-3	TRBD2	18	.	TGCGCCAGCAGCCAAGATCAGTGGAGGGCGGGGGGTGAAGATACGCAGTATTTT	CASSQDQWRAGGEDTQYF
TRBV2	TRBJ2-5	TRBD2	16	.	TGTGCCAGCAGTGACGGACTAGCGGGAGTTTCTGAGACCCAGTACTTC	CASSDGLAGVSETQYF
TRBV28	TRBJ1-5	TRBD1	16	.	TGTGCCAGCAGTTCCACTGTGGACAGGGGGCACCAGCCCCAGCATTTT	CASSSTVDRGHQPQHF
TRBV2	TRBJ2-1	TRBD2	15	.	TGTGCCAGCAGTGAGTCGCTAGCGGGAAACAATGAGCAGTTCTTC	CASSESLAGNNEQFF
TRBV11-3	TRBJ1-1	.	14	.	TGTGCCAGCAGCTTAGCACGGTGGAACACTGAAGCTTTCTTT	CASSLARWNTEAFF
TRBV19	TRBJ2-2	TRBD1	18	few	TGTGCCAGTAGTATAGCCCCCCAACAGGGGGCGAACACCGGGGAGCTGTTTTTT	CASSIAPQQGANTGELFF
TRBV29-1	TRBJ2-1	.	13	.	TGCAGCGTTGTCCCCAGATCCTACAATGAGCAGTTCTTC	CSVVPRSYNEQFF
TRBV7-2	TRBJ1-2	TRBD1	13	.	TGTGCCAGCACCCCGGACAGGACCTATGGCTACACCTTC	CASTPDRTYGYTF
TRBV4-1	TRBJ2-5	TRBD2	18	.	TGCGCCAGCAGCCAAGGAGGGGTAGCGGGGGCTGAGCAAGAGACCCAGTACTTC	CASSQGGVAGAEQETQYF
TRBV6-2/TRBV6-3	TRBJ1-2	.	15	.	TGTGCCAGCAGTTACTCGAATCCGGGTAGCTATGGCTACACCTTC	CASSYSNPGSYGYTF
TRBV30	TRBJ1-5	.	15	.	TGTGCCTGGAGAAGGGGTAGGAGACCCAATCAGCCCCAGCATTTT	CAWRRGRRPNQPQHF
TRBV11-2	TRBJ2-1	TRBD1	15	.	TGTGCCAGCAGCACCGGACAGGCCTTAGCCAATGAGCAGTTCTTC	CASSTGQALANEQFF
TRBV15	TRBJ1-2	TRBD1	14	.	TGTGCCACCAGCAGGGACGGGACAGCTGAAGGCTACACCTTC	CATSRDGTAEGYTF
TRBV7-2	TRBJ1-4	.	13	.	TGTGCCAGCCGGAGGGACCCTAGGGAAAAACTGTTTTTT	CASRRDPREKLFF
TRBV3-1/TRBV3-2	TRBJ2-7	TRBD2	15	.	TGTGCCAGCAGCCCCATGGTAGCGGGGGGGCACGAGCAGTACTTC	CASSPMVAGGHEQYF
TRBV5-8	TRBJ2-2	TRBD1	17	.	TGTGCCAGCAGTTCCGGGACAGGGTCAATTCGAACCGGGGAGCTGTTTTTT	CASSSGTGSIRTGELFF
TRBV29-1	TRBJ1-1	.	14	.	TGCAGCGTTGTACAGGAGATTATGAACACTGAAGCTTTCTTT	CSVVQEIMNTEAFF
TRBV5-6	TRBJ1-4	TRBD1	14	.	TGTGCCAGCAGCCTAACAGGGGGGAATGAAAAACTGTTTTTT	CASSLTGGNEKLFF
TRBV2	TRBJ2-4	TRBD2	14	.	TGTGCCAGCATGCCGGGACTAGCGGGAAACATTCAGTACTTC	CASMPGLAGNIQYF
TRBV12-5	TRBJ1-1	TRBD1	15	.	TGTGCTAGTGGTTTGGACCTCGGGACAGGGGGTGAAGCTTTCTTT	CASGLDLGTGGEAFF
TRBV19	TRBJ2-5	TRBD1	15	.	TGTGCCAGTAGTATCGGACAGGTTCTTGGGGAGACCCAGTACTTC	CASSIGQVLGETQYF
TRBV27	TRBJ2-3	.	17	.	TGTGCCAGCAGTCCGCTCCCAGCCCCGGACTTCACAGATACGCAGTATTTT	CASSPLPAPDFTDTQYF
TRBV11-2	TRBJ2-7	TRBD1	13	.	TGTGCCAGCAGCCGACAGGGAGTCTACGAGCAGTACTTC	CASSRQGVYEQYF
TRBV12-5	TRBJ1-6	TRBD1	16	.	TGTGCTAGTGGTCCTGATCCGGGACAGCAAAATTCACCCCTCCACTTT	CASGPDPGQQNSPLHF
TRBV27	TRBJ2-1	TRBD2	15	.	TGTGCCAGCAGTCTCCTAGCGGGGGTACCCAATGAGCAGTTCTTC	CASSLLAGVPNEQFF
TRBV28	TRBJ2-1	.	13	once	TGTGCCAGCAGTTCGGGACACTACAATGAGCAGTTCTTC	CASSSGHYNEQFF